This TCR beta chain was sequenced for a study of blood T cell repertoires in COVID-19. This clone appeared a few times. Per germline, CDR1 MDHEN and CDR2 SYDVKM. The CDR3 has 13 residues. Trimming removed 6 bases from V and 3 bases from J, with 11 bases in between. Sequencing used immunoSEQ multiplex PCR; TCRdb keeps in-frame clones, though not all of them. The table lists about 310,000 clones, approximately 89% of them singletons, with over 8% in the top ten. Two negative PCRs, clearance, or symptom resolution characterized the recovered Cohort 3 donors. This receptor was obtained from a woman aged 40 to 50 who had recovered from COVID-19. The chain couples TRBV28 to TRBJ1-1; no reliable D call. Material for sequencing was PBMCs or T cells enriched from blood (not recorded which). The CDR3 DNA sequence: TGTGCCAGCAGCCCCTCGTTTGACACTGAAGCTTTCTTT. Protein: CASSPSFDTEAFF. Full variable domain (rest looked up from reference TRBV28 and TRBJ1-1): DVKVTQSSRYLVKRTGEKVFLECVQDMDHENMFWYRQDPGLGLRLIYFSYDVKMKEKGDIPEGYSVSREKKERFSLILESASTNQTSMYLCASSPSFDTEAFFGQGTRLTVV.